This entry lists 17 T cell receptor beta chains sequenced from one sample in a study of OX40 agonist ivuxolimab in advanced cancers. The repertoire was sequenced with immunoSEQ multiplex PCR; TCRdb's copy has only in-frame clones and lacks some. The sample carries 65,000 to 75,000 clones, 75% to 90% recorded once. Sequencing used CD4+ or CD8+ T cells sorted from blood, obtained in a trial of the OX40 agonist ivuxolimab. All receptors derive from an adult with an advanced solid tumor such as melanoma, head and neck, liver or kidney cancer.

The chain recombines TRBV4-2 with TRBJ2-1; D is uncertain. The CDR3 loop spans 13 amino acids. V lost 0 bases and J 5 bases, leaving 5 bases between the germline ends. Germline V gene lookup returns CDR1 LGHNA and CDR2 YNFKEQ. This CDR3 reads CASSQDMHNEQFF. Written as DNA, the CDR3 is TGTGCCAGCAGCCAAGATATGCACAATGAGCAGTTCTTC.

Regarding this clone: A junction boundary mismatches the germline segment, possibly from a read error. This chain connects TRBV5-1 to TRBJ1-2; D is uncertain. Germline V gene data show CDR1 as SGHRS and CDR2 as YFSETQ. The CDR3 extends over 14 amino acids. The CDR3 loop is CASSPPTLGSGYTF. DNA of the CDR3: TGTGCCAGCAGCCCCCCCACTTTGGGGAGCGGCTACACCTTC.

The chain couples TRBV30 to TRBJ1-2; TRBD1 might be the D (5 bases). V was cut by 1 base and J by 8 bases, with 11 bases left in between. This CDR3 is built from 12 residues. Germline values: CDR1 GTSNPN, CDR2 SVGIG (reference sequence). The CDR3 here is CAWSAKGQGYTF. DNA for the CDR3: TGTGCCTGGAGTGCAAAGGGGCAGGGCTACACCTTC.

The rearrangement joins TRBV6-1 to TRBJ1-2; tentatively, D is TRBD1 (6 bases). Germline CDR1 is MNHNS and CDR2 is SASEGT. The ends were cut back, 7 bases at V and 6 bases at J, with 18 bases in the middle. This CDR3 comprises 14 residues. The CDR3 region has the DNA TGTGCCAGCACCACCGGAAAGGGGGAGAATGGCTACACCTTC. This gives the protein CASTTGKGENGYTF.

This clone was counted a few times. The CDR3 here is CASSPLSGGYGYTF. CDR3 bases: TGCGCCAGCAGCCCCCTATCAGGGGGCTATGGCTACACCTTC. This chain links TRBV5-1 with TRBJ1-2, with TRBD1 identical over 7 bases. The CDR3 is 14 residues long. Unmatched junction bases numbered 7, after V lost 4 bases and J lost 4 bases. Germline assignment: CDR1 SGHRS and CDR2 YFSETQ.

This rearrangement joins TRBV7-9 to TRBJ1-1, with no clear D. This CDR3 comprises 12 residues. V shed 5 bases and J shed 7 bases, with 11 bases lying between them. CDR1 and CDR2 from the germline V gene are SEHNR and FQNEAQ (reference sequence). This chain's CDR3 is CASSRAQFEAFF. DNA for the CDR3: TGTGCCAGCAGCCGAGCGCAGTTTGAAGCTTTCTTT.

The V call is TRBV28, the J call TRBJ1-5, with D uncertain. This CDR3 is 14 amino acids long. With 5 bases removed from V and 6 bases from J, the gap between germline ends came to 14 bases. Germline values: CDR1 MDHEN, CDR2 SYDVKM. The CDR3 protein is CASSPATTVQPQHF. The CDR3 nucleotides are TGTGCCAGCAGTCCCGCTACCACAGTTCAGCCCCAGCATTTT.

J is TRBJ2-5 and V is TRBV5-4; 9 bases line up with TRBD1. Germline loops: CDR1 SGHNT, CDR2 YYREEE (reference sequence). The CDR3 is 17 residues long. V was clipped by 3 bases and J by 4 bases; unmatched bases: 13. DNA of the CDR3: TGTGCCAGCAGCTCTGGACTTGGGACAGGGAGGGGAGAGACCCAGTACTTC. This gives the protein CASSSGLGTGRGETQYF. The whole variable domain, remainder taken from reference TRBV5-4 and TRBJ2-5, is ETGVTQSPTHLIKTRGQQVTLRCSSQSGHNTVSWYQQALGQGPQFIFQYYREEENGRGNFPPRFSGLQFPNYSSELNVNALELDDSALYLCASSSGLGTGRGETQYFGPGTRLLVL.

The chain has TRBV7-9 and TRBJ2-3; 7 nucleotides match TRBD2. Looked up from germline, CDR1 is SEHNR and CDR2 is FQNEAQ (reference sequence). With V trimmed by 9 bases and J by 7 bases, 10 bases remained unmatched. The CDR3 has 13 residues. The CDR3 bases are TGTGCCAGTCTTAATAGCGGGTACTATACGCAGTATTTT. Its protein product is CASLNSGYYTQYF.

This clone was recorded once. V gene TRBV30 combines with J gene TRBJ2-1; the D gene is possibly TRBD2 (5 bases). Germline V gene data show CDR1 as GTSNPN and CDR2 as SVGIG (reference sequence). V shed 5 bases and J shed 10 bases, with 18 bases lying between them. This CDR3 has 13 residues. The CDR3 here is CAWESGRGREQFF. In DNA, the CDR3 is TGTGCCTGGGAGAGTGGGAGAGGAAGGGAGCAGTTCTTC.

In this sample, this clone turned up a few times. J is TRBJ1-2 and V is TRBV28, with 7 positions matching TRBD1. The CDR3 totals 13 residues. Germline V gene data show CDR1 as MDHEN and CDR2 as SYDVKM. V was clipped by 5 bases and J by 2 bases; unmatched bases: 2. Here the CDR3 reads CASSPGQNYGYTF. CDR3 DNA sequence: TGTGCCAGCAGTCCGGGACAGAACTATGGCTACACCTTC.

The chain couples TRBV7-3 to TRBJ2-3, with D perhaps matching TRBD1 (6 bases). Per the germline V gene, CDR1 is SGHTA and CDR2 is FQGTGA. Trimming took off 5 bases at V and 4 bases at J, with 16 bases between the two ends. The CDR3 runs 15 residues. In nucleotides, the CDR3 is TGTGCCAGCAGCCCCCAAGACAGGTTCTCAGATACGCAGTATTTT. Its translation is CASSPQDRFSDTQYF.

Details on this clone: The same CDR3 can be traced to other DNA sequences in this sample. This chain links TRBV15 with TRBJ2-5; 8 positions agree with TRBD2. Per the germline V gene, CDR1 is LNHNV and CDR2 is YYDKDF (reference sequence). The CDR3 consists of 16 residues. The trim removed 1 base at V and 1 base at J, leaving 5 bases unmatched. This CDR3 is CATSRGGTSGQETQYF. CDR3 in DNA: TGTGCCACCAGCAGAGGTGGAACTAGCGGCCAAGAGACCCAGTACTTC.

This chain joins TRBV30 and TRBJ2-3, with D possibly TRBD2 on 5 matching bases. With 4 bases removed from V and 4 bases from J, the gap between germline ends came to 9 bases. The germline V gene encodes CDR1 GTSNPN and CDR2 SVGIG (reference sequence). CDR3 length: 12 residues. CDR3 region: CAWKGAADTQYF. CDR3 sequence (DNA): TGTGCCTGGAAAGGAGCGGCAGATACGCAGTATTTT.

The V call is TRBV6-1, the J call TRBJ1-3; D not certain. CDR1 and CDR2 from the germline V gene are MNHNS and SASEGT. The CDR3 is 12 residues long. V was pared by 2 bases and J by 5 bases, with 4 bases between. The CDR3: CASSETRNTIYF. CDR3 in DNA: TGTGCCAGCAGTGAAACCAGAAACACCATATATTTT.

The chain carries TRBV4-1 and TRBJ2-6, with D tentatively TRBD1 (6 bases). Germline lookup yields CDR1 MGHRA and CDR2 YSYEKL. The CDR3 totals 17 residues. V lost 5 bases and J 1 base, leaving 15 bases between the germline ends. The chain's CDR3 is CASSASPTGSGANVLTF. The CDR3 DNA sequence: TGCGCCAGCAGCGCCAGCCCTACAGGGTCTGGGGCCAACGTCCTGACTTTC.

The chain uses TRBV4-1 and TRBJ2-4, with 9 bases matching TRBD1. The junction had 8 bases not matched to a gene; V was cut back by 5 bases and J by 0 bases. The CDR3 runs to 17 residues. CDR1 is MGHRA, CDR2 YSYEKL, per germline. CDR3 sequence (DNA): TGCGCCAGCAGCGGACAGGGGCGAGGTCTAGCCAAAAACATTCAGTACTTC. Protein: CASSGQGRGLAKNIQYF.